This T cell receptor beta chain derives from a study of T cell repertoires in cytomegalovirus infection. This clonotype was counted only a few times. Its target is not known. TCRdb independently ran MiXCR on the reads; one entry per CDR3 protein. The sample has hundreds of thousands of distinct CDR3 sequences, around a third seen once. The V end lost 0 bases, the J end lost 8 bases, and 16 bases lay between the germline ends. The CDR3 extends over 15 amino acids. Per germline, CDR1 SEHNR and CDR2 FQNEAQ (reference sequence). The sample was cultured PBMCs, taken from culture after CMV antigen stimulation. The source is a human donor in good health (CMV status not recorded). Some clones in this sample may be carry-over from other donors' samples. This chain joins TRBV7-9 and TRBJ1-2, with D possibly TRBD1 on 5 matching bases. As DNA, the CDR3 is TGTGCCAGCAGCTTAGCGCAGGCGGGGGAAGAAGGCTACACCTTC. As protein: CASSLAQAGEEGYTF. The entire variable domain, with the rest obtained from reference TRBV7-9 and TRBJ1-2, is as follows: DTGVSQNPRHKITKRGQNVTFRCDPISEHNRLYWYRQTLGQGPEFLTYFQNEAQLEKSRLLSDRFSAERPKGSFSTLEIQRTEQGDSAMYLCASSLAQAGEEGYTFGSGTRLTVV.